The sequence of this T cell receptor (beta chain) was determined in a study of T cell responses to AZD1222 COVID-19 vaccine. The V end lost 0 bases, the J end lost 4 bases, and 10 bases lay between the germline ends. The CDR3 spans 15 residues. Germline lookup yields CDR1 LNHNV and CDR2 YYDKDF (reference sequence). Regarding this clone: Its specificity is not known.

Sequencing used immunoSEQ multiplex PCR; TCRdb keeps in-frame clones, though not all of them. The profile shows about 130,000 clones, around 90% of them singletons. Points from the study as a whole: At baseline, just a handful of AZD1222 recipients tested seropositive.

The clonotype was recovered from an adult who received the AZD1222 COVID-19 vaccine. The sequencing used peripheral blood, collected 28 days after the second AZD1222 dose. The chain links TRBV15 to TRBJ1-3, with D hard to call. The CDR3 sequence: CATSRDLGEGNTIYF. Written as DNA, the CDR3 is TGTGCCACCAGCAGAGATCTCGGGGAAGGAAACACCATATATTTT.